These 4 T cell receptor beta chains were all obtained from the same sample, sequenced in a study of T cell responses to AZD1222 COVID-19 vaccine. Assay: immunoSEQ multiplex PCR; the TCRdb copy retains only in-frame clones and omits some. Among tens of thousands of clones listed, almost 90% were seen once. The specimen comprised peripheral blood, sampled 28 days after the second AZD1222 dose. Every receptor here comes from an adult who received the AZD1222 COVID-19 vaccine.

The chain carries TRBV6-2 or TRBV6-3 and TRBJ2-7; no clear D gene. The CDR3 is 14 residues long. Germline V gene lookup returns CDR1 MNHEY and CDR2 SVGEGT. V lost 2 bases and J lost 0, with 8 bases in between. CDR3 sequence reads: CASSYVVGSYEQYF. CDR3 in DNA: TGTGCCAGCAGTTACGTGGTCGGCTCCTACGAGCAGTACTTC.

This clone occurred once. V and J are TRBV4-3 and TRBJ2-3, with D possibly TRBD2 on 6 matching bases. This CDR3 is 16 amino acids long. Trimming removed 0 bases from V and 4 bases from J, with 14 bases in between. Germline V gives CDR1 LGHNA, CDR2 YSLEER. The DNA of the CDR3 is TGCGCCAGCAGCCAAGATTGGGGATCGGGAGCAGATACGCAGTATTTT. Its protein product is CASSQDWGSGADTQYF.

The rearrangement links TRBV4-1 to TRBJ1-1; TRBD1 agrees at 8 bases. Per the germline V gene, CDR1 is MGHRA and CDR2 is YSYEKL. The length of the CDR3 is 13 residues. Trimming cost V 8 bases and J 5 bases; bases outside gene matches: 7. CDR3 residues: CASGLTGETEAFF. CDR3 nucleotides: TGCGCCAGCGGGCTGACAGGGGAAACTGAAGCTTTCTTT.

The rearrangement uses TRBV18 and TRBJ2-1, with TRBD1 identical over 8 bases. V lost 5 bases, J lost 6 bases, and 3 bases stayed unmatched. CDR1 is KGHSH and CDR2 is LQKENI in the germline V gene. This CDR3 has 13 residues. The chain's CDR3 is CASSSDRGNEQFF. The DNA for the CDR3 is TGTGCCAGCTCATCCGACAGGGGCAATGAGCAGTTCTTC.